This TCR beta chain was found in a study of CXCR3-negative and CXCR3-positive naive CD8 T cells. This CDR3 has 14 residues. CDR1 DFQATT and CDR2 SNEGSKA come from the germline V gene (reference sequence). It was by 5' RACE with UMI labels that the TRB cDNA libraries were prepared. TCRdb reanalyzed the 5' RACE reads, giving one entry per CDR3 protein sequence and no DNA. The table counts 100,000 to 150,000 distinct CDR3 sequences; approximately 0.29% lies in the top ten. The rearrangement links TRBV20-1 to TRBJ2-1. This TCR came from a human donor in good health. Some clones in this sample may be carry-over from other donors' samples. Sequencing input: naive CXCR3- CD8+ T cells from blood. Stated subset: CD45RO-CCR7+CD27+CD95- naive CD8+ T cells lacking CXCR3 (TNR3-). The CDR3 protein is CSARALGTYNEQFF.